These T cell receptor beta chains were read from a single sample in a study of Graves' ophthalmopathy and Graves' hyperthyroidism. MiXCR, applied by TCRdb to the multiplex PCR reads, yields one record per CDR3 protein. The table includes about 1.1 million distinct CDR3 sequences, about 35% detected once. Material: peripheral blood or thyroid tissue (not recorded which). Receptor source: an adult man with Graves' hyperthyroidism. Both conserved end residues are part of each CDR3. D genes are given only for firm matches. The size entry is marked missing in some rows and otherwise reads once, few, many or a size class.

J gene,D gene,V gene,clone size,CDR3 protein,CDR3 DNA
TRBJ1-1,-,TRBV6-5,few,CASSYRVGTEAFF,TGTGCCAGCAGCTACAGGGTTGGGACTGAAGCTTTCTTT
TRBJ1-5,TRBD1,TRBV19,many,CASAGTGDQPQHF,TGTGCCAGTGCCGGGACAGGAGATCAGCCCCAGCATTTT
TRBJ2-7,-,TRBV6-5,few,CATTVPGTYEQYF,TGTGCCACCACCGTCCCAGGGACCTACGAGCAGTACTTC
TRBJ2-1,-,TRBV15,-,CATSRDRARASEQFF,TGTGCCACCAGCAGAGATCGCGCCAGGGCGAGTGAGCAGTTCTTC
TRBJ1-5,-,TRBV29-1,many,CSVAVRSGSNQPQHF,TGCAGCGTTGCCGTTAGGTCTGGGAGCAATCAGCCCCAGCATTTT
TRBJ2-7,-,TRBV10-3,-,CAIRAGAQGEQYF,TGTGCCATCAGGGCGGGGGCGCAAGGCGAGCAGTACTTC
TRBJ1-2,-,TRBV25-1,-,CASVEHPQWHYGYTF,TGTGCCAGCGTTGAACATCCCCAGTGGCACTATGGCTACACCTTC
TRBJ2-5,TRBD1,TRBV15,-,CATSPRQGTETQYF,TGTGCCACCAGCCCACGACAGGGCACGGAGACCCAGTACTTC
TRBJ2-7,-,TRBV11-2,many,CASSLEIAVNYEQYF,TGTGCCAGCAGCTTAGAAATAGCGGTGAACTACGAGCAGTACTTC
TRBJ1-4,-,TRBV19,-,CASSIGNVGEKLFF,TGTGCCAGTAGTATAGGGAACGTCGGTGAAAAACTGTTTTTT
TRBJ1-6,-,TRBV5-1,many,CASSPGQIDSPLHF,TGCGCCAGCTCTCCCGGACAGATTGATTCACCCCTCCACTTT
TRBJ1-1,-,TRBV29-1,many,CSVGRISEAFF,TGCAGCGTCGGCAGGATCTCTGAAGCTTTCTTT
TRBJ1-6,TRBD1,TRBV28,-,CASKTGYNSPLHF,TGTGCCAGCAAGACAGGGTATAATTCACCCCTCCACTTT
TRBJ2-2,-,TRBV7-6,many,CASSLITGVTGELFF,TGTGCCAGCAGCTTGATAACCGGGGTTACCGGGGAGCTGTTTTTT
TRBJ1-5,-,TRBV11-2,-,CASSLRPGGGGGSNQPQHF,TGTGCCAGCAGCTTAAGGCCTGGGGGGGGGGGGGGTAGCAATCAGCCCCAGCATTTT
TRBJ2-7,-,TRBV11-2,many,CASSLELGYEQYF,TGCGCCAGCAGCTTGGAACTTGGCTACGAGCAGTACTTC
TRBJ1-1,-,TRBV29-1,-,CSAGDREAFF,TGCAGCGCAGGGGACCGGGAAGCTTTCTTT
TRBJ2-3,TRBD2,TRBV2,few,CASIAGGTDTQYF,TGTGCCAGCATAGCGGGGGGCACAGATACGCAGTATTTT
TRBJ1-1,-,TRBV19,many,CASSLRVLGEAFF,TGTGCCAGTAGTTTAAGGGTCCTCGGTGAAGCTTTCTTT
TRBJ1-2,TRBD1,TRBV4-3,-,CASSQGARETGGYTF,TGCGCCAGCAGCCAAGGGGCCCGGGAGACAGGGGGCTACACCTTC
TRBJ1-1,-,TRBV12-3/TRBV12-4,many,CASSFVGGNTEAFF,TGTGCCAGCAGTTTCGTCGGGGGGAACACTGAAGCTTTCTTT
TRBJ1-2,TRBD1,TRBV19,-,CASGPRTGSNYGYTF,TGTGCCAGTGGGCCAAGGACAGGCAGTAACTATGGCTACACCTTC